Below, 17 T cell receptor beta chains from the same sample are listed, as sequenced in a study of blood T cell repertoires in COVID-19. Assay used: immunoSEQ multiplex PCR; TCRdb lists only in-frame clones, some missing. The sample has about 400,000 clones, around 89% seen once. The sample taken for sequencing was peripheral blood. The origin of the receptors is a man aged 35 to 55 with acute or convalescent COVID-19.

The V call is TRBV28, the J call TRBJ1-5, with D unresolved. Germline V CDR1 and CDR2: MDHEN, SYDVKM. CDR3 size: 13 residues. Deletions cut 4 bases from V and 3 bases from J, with 7 bases between. The CDR3 DNA sequence: TGTGCCAGCAGTTCCCACACCAATCAGCCCCAGCATTTT. This gives the protein CASSSHTNQPQHF.

This chain joins TRBV6-5 and TRBJ2-5; the D gene is possibly TRBD1 (5 bases). This CDR3 has 14 amino acids. V gave up 5 bases and J gave up 2 bases, with 12 bases separating them. The germline CDR1 and CDR2 sequences are MNHEY and SVGAGI. CDR3 protein: CASSNNDRQETQYF. CDR3 in DNA: TGTGCCAGCAGTAACAACGACAGACAAGAGACCCAGTACTTC.

The rearrangement uses TRBV5-1 and TRBJ2-1; the D is unclear. The V end was cut by 4 bases, the J end by 3 bases, with 17 bases between. The CDR3 runs to 16 residues. Germline assignment: CDR1 SGHRS and CDR2 YFSETQ. CDR3 in amino acids: CASSLQLGLSYNEQFF. The CDR3, as DNA: TGCGCCAGCAGCCTCCAGCTGGGCCTGAGCTACAATGAGCAGTTCTTC.

A note on this clone: This sample includes further DNA sequences coding for the same CDR3. The chain uses TRBV6-2 or TRBV6-3 and TRBJ1-1; D uncertain. There are 11 residues in the CDR3. V lost 6 bases to trimming and J lost 6 bases, with 8 bases between them. CDR1 MNHEY and CDR2 SVGEGT come from the germline V gene. Here the CDR3 DNA reads TGTGCCAGCAGCTATGTGTCTGAAGCTTTCTTT. Translating gives CASSYVSEAFF.

This chain joins TRBV6-5 and TRBJ1-1; 9 bases match TRBD1. The CDR3 consists of 12 residues. CDR1 is MNHEY and CDR2 is SVGAGI in the germline V gene. J was trimmed by 10 bases and V by 5 bases; bases with no gene match: 5. The CDR3 protein is CASSLQGAGAFF. CDR3 nucleotide sequence: TGTGCCAGCAGTCTACAGGGGGCAGGAGCTTTCTTT.

V usage is TRBV5-1 and J usage is TRBJ1-2, with D unclear. V was cut by 3 bases and J by 8 bases, with 11 bases left in between. The germline V gene has CDR1 SGHRS and CDR2 YFSETQ. The CDR3 consists of 12 residues. The chain's CDR3 is CASSSEVGGYTF. The CDR3 region has the DNA TGCGCCAGCAGCTCGGAGGTCGGGGGCTACACCTTC.

For this clone: Distinct nucleotide sequences in the sample also encode this CDR3. The chain uses TRBV9 and TRBJ2-7, with a tentative D call TRBD1 (7 bases). CDR1 SGDLS and CDR2 YYNGEE come from the germline V gene. Trimming removed 0 bases at V and 5 bases at J, with 12 bases between. The CDR3 consists of 14 residues. The CDR3 here is CASSVAGGGNEQYF. The CDR3 DNA reads as TGTGCCAGCAGCGTAGCTGGAGGGGGCAACGAGCAGTACTTC.

This chain connects TRBV27 to TRBJ2-2; D not certain. Trimming removed 5 bases from V and 7 bases from J, with 11 bases in between. The CDR3 spans 13 residues. Germline-derived CDR1 and CDR2 are MNHEY and SMNVEV (reference sequence). The CDR3 nucleotides are TGTGCCAGCAGTCCCCCCCTCGGCGGGGAGCTGTTTTTT. Translating gives CASSPPLGGELFF.

The chain has TRBV5-6 and TRBJ1-3; 7 bases map to TRBD1. After removal of 1 base from V and 3 bases from J, the junction contained 13 bases not matched to a gene. Germline V gives CDR1 SGHDT, CDR2 YYEEEE. The CDR3 extends over 18 amino acids. The DNA for the CDR3 is TGTGCCAGCAGCTTGCGGGCGGTCGGCTACAGGGGTGGAAACACCATATATTTT. Encoded protein: CASSLRAVGYRGGNTIYF. The variable domain in full, completed from reference TRBV5-6 and TRBJ1-3, reads DAGVTQSPTHLIKTRGQQVTLRCSPKSGHDTVSWYQQALGQGPQFIFQYYEEEERQRGNFPDRFSGHQFPNYSSELNVNALLLGDSALYLCASSLRAVGYRGGNTIYFGEGSWLTVV.

In nucleotides, the CDR3 is TGTGCCAGCAGTTTGTTAGGGGTAGCCAAAAACATTCAGTACTTC. It encodes CASSLLGVAKNIQYF. The chain is built from TRBV28 and TRBJ2-4; a weak D match, TRBD1 (5 bases). The V end lost 3 bases, the J end lost 0 bases, and 9 bases lay between the germline ends. The CDR3 is made up of 15 amino acids. The germline gives CDR1 MDHEN, CDR2 SYDVKM.

V usage is TRBV11-2 and J usage is TRBJ1-1; 9 bases fit TRBD1. Germline-derived CDR1 and CDR2 are SGHAT and FQNNGV. V dropped 5 bases and J dropped 5; count of bases not matched to a gene: 6. The CDR3 totals 14 residues. The CDR3 loop is CASSPGQGTTEAFF. DNA of the CDR3: TGTGCCAGCAGCCCGGGACAGGGAACTACTGAAGCTTTCTTT.

The chain recombines TRBV2 with TRBJ2-1; 7 bases match TRBD2. CDR3 length: 14 residues. With V trimmed by 8 bases and J by 9 bases, 13 bases remained unmatched. Germline lookup yields CDR1 SNHLY and CDR2 FYNNEI. The CDR3, as DNA: TGTGCCAGCCGGAGACTAGCAGTCCAGGGTGAGCAGTTCTTC. As protein: CASRRLAVQGEQFF.

CDR3 protein: CAIRDGSGRVPRSADTQYF. DNA of the CDR3: TGTGCCATCAGGGATGGCAGCGGGAGGGTTCCGCGGAGCGCAGATACGCAGTATTTT. The chain is built from TRBV10-3 and TRBJ2-3; 10 nucleotides line up with TRBD2. With 6 bases clipped from V and 4 bases from J, the junction kept 19 bases outside the gene matches. Germline CDR1 is ENHRY and CDR2 is SYGVKD. The CDR3 length is 19 residues.

The chain has TRBV6-5 and TRBJ1-6; D perhaps matches TRBD1 (5 bases). Per the germline V gene, CDR1 is MNHEY and CDR2 is SVGAGI. The CDR3 contains 15 residues. Between the trimmed V and J ends, which lost 6 bases and 9 bases, there was a span of 18 bases. CDR3 residues: CASSTRDSGGSPLHF. As DNA, the CDR3 is TGTGCCAGCAGCACCCGGGACTCAGGTGGTTCACCCCTCCACTTT.

The chain is built from TRBV9 and TRBJ2-2, with a possible D match to TRBD1 (5 bases). The CDR3 covers 13 residues. With 3 bases removed from V and 8 bases from J, the gap between germline ends came to 11 bases. Germline values: CDR1 SGDLS, CDR2 YYNGEE. In nucleotides, the CDR3 is TGTGCCAGCAGCGGAGAAGGGGTTGGGGAGCTGTTTTTT. Its translation is CASSGEGVGELFF.

The CDR3 DNA sequence: TGTGCCAGCAGGGGGACAGGGACGACCGGGGAGCTGTTTTTT. It yields the protein CASRGTGTTGELFF. The V call is TRBV27, the J call TRBJ2-2, with 9 positions matching TRBD1. This CDR3 contains 14 residues. Germline V lookup: CDR1 MNHEY, CDR2 SMNVEV (reference sequence). The V segment lost 6 bases and the J segment 5 bases; nucleotides outside the gene matches: 4.

In its sample, this clone was seen once. This rearrangement joins TRBV5-4 to TRBJ2-5, with D possibly TRBD2 on 6 matching bases. Trimming removed 4 bases from V and 1 base from J, with 11 bases in between. CDR3 size: 14 residues. Germline assignment: CDR1 SGHNT and CDR2 YYREEE (reference sequence). CDR3 sequence (DNA): TGTGCCAGCAGCGTCGGGGGTCGCCAAGAGACCCAGTACTTC. It encodes CASSVGGRQETQYF.